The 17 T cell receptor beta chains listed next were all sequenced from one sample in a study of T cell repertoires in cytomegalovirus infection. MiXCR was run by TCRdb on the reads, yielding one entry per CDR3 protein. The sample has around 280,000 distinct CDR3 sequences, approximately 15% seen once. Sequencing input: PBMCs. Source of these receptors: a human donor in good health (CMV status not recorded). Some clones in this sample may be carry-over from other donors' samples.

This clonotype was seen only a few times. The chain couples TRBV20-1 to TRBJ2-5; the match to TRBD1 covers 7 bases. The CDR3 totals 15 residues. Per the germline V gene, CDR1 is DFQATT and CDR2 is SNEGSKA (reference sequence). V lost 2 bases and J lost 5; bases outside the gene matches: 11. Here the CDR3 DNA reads TGCAGTGCTAGACGGTATGACAGGGCCTGGGAGACCCAGTACTTC. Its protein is CSARRYDRAWETQYF.

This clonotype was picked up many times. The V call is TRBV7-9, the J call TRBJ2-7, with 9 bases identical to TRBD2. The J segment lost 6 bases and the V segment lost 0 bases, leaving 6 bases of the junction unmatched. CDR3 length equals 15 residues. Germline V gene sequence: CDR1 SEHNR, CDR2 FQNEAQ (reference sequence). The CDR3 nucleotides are TGTGCCAGCAGCTTAGCACTAGCGGGTGAGGGCGAGCAGTACTTC. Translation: CASSLALAGEGEQYF.

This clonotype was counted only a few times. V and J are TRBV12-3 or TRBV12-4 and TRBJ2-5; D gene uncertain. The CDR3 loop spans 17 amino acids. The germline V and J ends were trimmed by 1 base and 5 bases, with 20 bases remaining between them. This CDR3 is CASSLGAGPGPRETQYF. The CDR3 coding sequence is TGTGCCAGCAGTTTAGGGGCTGGGCCCGGTCCGAGGGAGACCCAGTACTTC.

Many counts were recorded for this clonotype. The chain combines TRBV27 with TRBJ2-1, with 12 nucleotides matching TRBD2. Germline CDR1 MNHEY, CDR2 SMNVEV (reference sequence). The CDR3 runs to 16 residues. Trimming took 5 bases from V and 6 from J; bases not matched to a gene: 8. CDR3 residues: CASSNQLAGGLNEQFF. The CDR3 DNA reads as TGTGCCAGCAGTAACCAACTAGCGGGAGGACTCAATGAGCAGTTCTTC.

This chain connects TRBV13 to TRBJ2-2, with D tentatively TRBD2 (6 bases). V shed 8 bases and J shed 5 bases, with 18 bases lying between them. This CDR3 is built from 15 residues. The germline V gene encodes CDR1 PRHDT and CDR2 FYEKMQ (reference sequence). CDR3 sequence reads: CASRSRDLSTGELFF. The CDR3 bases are TGTGCCAGCCGCTCGCGGGATCTATCGACCGGGGAGCTGTTTTTT.

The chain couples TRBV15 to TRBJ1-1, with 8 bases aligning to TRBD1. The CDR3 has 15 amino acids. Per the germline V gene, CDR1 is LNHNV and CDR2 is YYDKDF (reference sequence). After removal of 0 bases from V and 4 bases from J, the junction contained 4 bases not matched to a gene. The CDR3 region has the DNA TGTGCCACCAGCAGAGATACAGGGGGGAGCACTGAAGCTTTCTTT. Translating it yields CATSRDTGGSTEAFF.

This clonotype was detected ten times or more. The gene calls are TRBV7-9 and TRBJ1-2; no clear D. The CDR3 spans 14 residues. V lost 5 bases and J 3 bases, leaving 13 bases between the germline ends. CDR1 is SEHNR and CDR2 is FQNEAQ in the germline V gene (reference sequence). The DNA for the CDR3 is TGTGCCAGCAGCGGTTTCGGAGAGTACTATGGCTACACCTTC. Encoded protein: CASSGFGEYYGYTF.

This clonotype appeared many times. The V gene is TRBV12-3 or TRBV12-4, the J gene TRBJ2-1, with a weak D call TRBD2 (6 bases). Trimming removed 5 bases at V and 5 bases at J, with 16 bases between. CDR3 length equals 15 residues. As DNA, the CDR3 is TGTGCCAGCAGTCCGCCCAGCGGGTTGGACAATGAGCAGTTCTTC. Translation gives CASSPPSGLDNEQFF.

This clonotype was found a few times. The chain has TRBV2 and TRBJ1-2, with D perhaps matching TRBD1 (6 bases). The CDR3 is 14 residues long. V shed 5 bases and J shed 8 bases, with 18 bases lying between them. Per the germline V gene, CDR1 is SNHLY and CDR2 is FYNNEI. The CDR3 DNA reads TGTGCCAGCAGTACACAACAGGGAGGTGAGGGCTACACCTTC. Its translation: CASSTQQGGEGYTF. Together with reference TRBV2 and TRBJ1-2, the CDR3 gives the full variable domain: EPEVTQTPSHQVTQMGQEVILRCVPISNHLYFYWYRQILGQKVEFLVSFYNNEISEKSEIFDDQFSVERPDGSNFTLKIRSTKLEDSAMYFCASSTQQGGEGYTFGSGTRLTVV.

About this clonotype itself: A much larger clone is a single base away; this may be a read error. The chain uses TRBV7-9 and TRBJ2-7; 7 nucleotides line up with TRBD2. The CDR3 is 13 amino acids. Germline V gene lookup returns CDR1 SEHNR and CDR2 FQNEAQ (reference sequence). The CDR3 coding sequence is TGTGCCAGCAGCTCCCCGGGAGGCTCCGAGGAGTACTTC. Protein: CASSSPGGSEEYF.

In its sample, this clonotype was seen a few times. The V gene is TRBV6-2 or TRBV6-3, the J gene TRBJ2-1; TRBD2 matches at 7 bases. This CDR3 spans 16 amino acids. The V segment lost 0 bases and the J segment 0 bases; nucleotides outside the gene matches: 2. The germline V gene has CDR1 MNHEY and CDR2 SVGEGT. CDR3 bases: TGTGCCAGCAGTTACTCGCGGGGGAGCTCCTACAATGAGCAGTTCTTC. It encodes CASSYSRGSSYNEQFF.

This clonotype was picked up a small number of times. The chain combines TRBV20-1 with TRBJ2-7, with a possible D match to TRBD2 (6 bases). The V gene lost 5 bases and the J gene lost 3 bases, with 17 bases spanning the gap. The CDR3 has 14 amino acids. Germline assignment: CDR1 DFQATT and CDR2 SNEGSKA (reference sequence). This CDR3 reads CSAGKERVIYEQYF. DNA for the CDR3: TGCAGTGCTGGGAAAGAGCGGGTGATCTACGAGCAGTACTTC.

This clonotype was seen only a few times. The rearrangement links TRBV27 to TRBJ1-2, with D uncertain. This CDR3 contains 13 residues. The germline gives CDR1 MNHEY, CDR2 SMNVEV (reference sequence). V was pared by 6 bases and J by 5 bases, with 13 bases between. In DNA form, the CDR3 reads TGTGCCAGCAGAGGTAATACGTTATATGGCTACACCTTC. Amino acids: CASRGNTLYGYTF.

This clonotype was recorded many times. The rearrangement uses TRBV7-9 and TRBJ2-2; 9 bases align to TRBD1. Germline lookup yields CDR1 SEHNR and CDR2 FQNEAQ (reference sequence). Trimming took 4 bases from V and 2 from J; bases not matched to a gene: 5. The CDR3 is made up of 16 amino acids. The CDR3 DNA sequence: TGTGCCAGCAGCTCGCGACAGGGGGTAAACACCGGGGAGCTGTTTTTT. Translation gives CASSSRQGVNTGELFF.

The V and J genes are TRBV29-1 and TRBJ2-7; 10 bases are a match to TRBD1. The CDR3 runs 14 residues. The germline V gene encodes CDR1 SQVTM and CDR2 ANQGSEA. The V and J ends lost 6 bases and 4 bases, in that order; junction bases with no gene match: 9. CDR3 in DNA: TGCAGCGTGAGACCGGGACAGGGGCAGTACGAGCAGTACTTC. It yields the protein CSVRPGQGQYEQYF.

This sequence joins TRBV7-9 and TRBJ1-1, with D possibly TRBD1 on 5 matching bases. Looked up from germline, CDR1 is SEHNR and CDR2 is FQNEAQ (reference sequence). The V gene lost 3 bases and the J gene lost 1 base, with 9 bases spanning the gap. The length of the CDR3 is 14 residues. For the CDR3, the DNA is TGTGCCAGCAGCTTTCTCACAGGGAACACTGAAGCTTTCTTT. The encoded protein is CASSFLTGNTEAFF. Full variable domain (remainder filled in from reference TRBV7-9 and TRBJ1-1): DTGVSQNPRHKITKRGQNVTFRCDPISEHNRLYWYRQTLGQGPEFLTYFQNEAQLEKSRLLSDRFSAERPKGSFSTLEIQRTEQGDSAMYLCASSFLTGNTEAFFGQGTRLTVV.

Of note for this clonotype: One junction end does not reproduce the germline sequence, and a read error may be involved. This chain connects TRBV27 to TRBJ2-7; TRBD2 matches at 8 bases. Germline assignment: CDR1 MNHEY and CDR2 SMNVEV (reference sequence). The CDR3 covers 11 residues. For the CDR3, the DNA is TGTGCCAGCAGTACACCGGGACTAGTCTCCTTC. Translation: CASSTPGLVSF.